These 25 T cell receptor beta chains came from one sample sequenced in a study of shared clonotypes between healthy human individuals. The repertoire was sequenced with immunoSEQ multiplex PCR; TCRdb's copy has only in-frame clones and lacks some. There are 100,000 to 120,000 clones in the sample; approximately 70% occur only once, and around 24% lies in the top ten. Sequenced sample: memory CD8+ T cells sorted from blood. The subset is: CD45RO+ cells pooled with CCR7-negative TemRA cells. All receptors derive from a woman aged 25 to 39 in good health.

The chain combines TRBV2 with TRBJ1-2; D may be TRBD1 (5 bases). The germline gives CDR1 SNHLY, CDR2 FYNNEI. There are 13 residues in the CDR3. The V gene lost 3 bases and the J gene lost 4 bases, with 9 bases spanning the gap. The CDR3 nucleotides are TGTGCCAGCAGTGACAGGGCGGGCTATGGCTACACCTTC. Protein: CASSDRAGYGYTF.

CDR3 amino acids: CASSLDTGAGQPQHF. CDR3 bases: TGTGCCAGCAGTTTGGACACAGGGGCAGGTCAGCCCCAGCATTTT. The chain combines TRBV28 with TRBJ1-5; 7 nucleotides align to TRBD1. Per the germline V gene, CDR1 is MDHEN and CDR2 is SYDVKM. Losses at the gene ends were 3 bases for V and 6 bases for J; bases not matched to a gene: 8. This CDR3 contains 15 residues.

This chain joins TRBV7-9 and TRBJ1-4; 9 positions match TRBD1. This CDR3 comprises 13 residues. V lost 5 bases, J lost 7 bases, and 2 bases stayed unmatched. The germline V gene encodes CDR1 SEHNR and CDR2 FQNEAQ (reference sequence). In DNA form, the CDR3 reads TGTGCCAGCAGCCTGGGACAGGGTGAAAAACTGTTTTTT. Translating gives CASSLGQGEKLFF.

This clone has more than one count but fewer than ten. The V call is TRBV19, the J call TRBJ2-7, with 14 bases matching TRBD2. The CDR3 consists of 16 residues. The J segment lost 3 bases and the V segment lost 6 bases, leaving 7 bases of the junction unmatched. From germline, CDR1 is LNHDA and CDR2 SQIVND (reference sequence). The CDR3 region is CASRGLAGETGYEQYF. The CDR3 coding sequence is TGTGCCAGTAGGGGACTAGCGGGAGAAACGGGCTACGAGCAGTACTTC.

This clone has only a few counts. The gene calls are TRBV5-8 and TRBJ1-6; perhaps TRBD1 as D (5 bases). The CDR3 extends over 15 amino acids. The V gene's germline CDR1 is SGHTS and CDR2 YDEGEE. V was trimmed by 0 bases and J by 8 bases, leaving 12 bases between them. The CDR3 region is CASSLAGMGYSPLHF. The DNA for the CDR3 is TGTGCCAGCAGCTTGGCAGGGATGGGTTATTCACCCCTCCACTTT.

This clone has at least ten counts. The chain has TRBV7-9 and TRBJ2-7; 11 bases are a match to TRBD2. The CDR3 is 16 residues long. The germline gives CDR1 SEHNR, CDR2 FQNEAQ (reference sequence). Losses at the gene ends were 4 bases for V and 5 bases for J; bases not matched to a gene: 10. The CDR3: CASSSTPGLAVDEQYF. The CDR3, as DNA: TGTGCCAGCAGCTCCACTCCGGGACTAGCGGTTGACGAGCAGTACTTC.

This clone was detected only once. This chain joins TRBV6-1 and TRBJ2-1; the match to TRBD2 covers 8 bases. The CDR3 is 15 residues long. CDR1 and CDR2 (germline): MNHNS, SASEGT. V shed 6 bases, J shed 7 bases, and the junction held 11 bases outside the gene matches. CDR3 residues: CASRWPGGPGNEQFF. The CDR3 coding sequence is TGTGCCAGCAGGTGGCCGGGAGGGCCTGGAAATGAGCAGTTCTTC.

The chain is built from TRBV19 and TRBJ1-2; D is unresolved. V lost 9 bases and J lost 4, with 15 bases in between. The CDR3 extends over 13 amino acids. The germline CDR1 and CDR2 sequences are LNHDA and SQIVND (reference sequence). The CDR3 spells CASSPGGAYGYTF. The CDR3 coding sequence is TGTGCCAGCAGTCCGGGAGGTGCCTATGGCTACACCTTC.

This clone was picked up one time. CDR3 nucleotide sequence: TGCGCCAGCAGCAGGGAAGCGGGAGGGCCGACAGATACGCAGTATTTT. Translation: CASSREAGGPTDTQYF. The J gene is TRBJ2-3, the V gene TRBV5-1; TRBD2 matches 10 bases. CDR3 size: 16 residues. Germline V CDR1 and CDR2: SGHRS, YFSETQ. V shed 4 bases and J 3 bases; nucleotides not matched to a gene: 8.

This clone was counted only a few times. The V and J genes are TRBV19 and TRBJ2-5, with D uncertain. This CDR3 is 12 amino acids long. The germline gives CDR1 LNHDA, CDR2 SQIVND (reference sequence). Trimming took 6 bases from V and 2 from J, leaving 7 bases between them. The CDR3 nucleotides are TGTGCCAGTAGCCCGGGTCAAGAGACCCAGTACTTC. Translating it yields CASSPGQETQYF.

In this sample, this clone turned up a few times. This rearrangement joins TRBV6-4 to TRBJ2-1; TRBD2 aligns across 8 bases. Germline V CDR1 and CDR2: MRHNA, SNTAGT. The CDR3 is made up of 13 amino acids. Trimming at V came to 2 bases and at J to 10 bases, leaving 4 bases not matched to a gene. This CDR3 reads CASSDRSSGEQFF. The CDR3, as DNA: TGTGCCAGCAGTGACCGCTCTAGCGGGGAGCAGTTCTTC.

This sequence joins TRBV11-3 and TRBJ2-3, with D possibly called TRBD1 or TRBD2 (6 bases each). Germline V gene lookup returns CDR1 SGHNT and CDR2 YENEEA. V lost 2 bases, J lost 4 bases, and 13 bases lay in between. This CDR3 contains 15 residues. CDR3 nucleotide sequence: TGTGCCAGCAGCTTAAGTGTGGGGGGCGCAGATACGCAGTATTTT. Residues: CASSLSVGGADTQYF.

The chain links TRBV5-6 to TRBJ1-1; D is unclear. Germline assignment: CDR1 SGHDT and CDR2 YYEEEE. Trimming shortened V by 0 bases and J by 0 bases, and 9 bases separated the two germline ends. This CDR3 has 15 amino acids. The CDR3 DNA follows: TGTGCCAGCAGCTTGGGTGCAGCCATGAACACTGAAGCTTTCTTT. Translating it yields CASSLGAAMNTEAFF. Full variable domain (outside the CDR3, taken from reference TRBV5-6 and TRBJ1-1): DAGVTQSPTHLIKTRGQQVTLRCSPKSGHDTVSWYQQALGQGPQFIFQYYEEEERQRGNFPDRFSGHQFPNYSSELNVNALLLGDSALYLCASSLGAAMNTEAFFGQGTRLTVV.

The chain links TRBV27 to TRBJ1-5; D is unresolved. V was clipped by 0 bases and J by 5 bases, with 14 bases between them. The length of the CDR3 is 16 residues. Germline-derived CDR1 and CDR2 are MNHEY and SMNVEV (reference sequence). CDR3 in DNA: TGTGCCAGCAGTTTATCCTCCTGGCAGGCTGATCAGCCCCAGCATTTT. Translating gives CASSLSSWQADQPQHF.

The chain recombines TRBV6-5 with TRBJ2-2, with D possibly TRBD1 on 6 matching bases. In germline, CDR1 is MNHEY, CDR2 SVGAGI. Trimming removed 5 bases from V and 6 bases from J, with 16 bases in between. The CDR3 extends over 15 amino acids. Here the CDR3 DNA reads TGTGCCAGCAGTCGCGACAGGTCGGGGTCCGGGGAGCTGTTTTTT. Protein product: CASSRDRSGSGELFF.

Of note for this clone: This is likely an artifact of a read error, given a far larger clone one base away. The same CDR3 can be traced to other DNA sequences in this sample. The V call is TRBV4-1, the J call TRBJ2-7; 12 nucleotides agree with TRBD2. The trim removed 2 bases at V and 7 bases at J, leaving 9 bases unmatched. CDR3 length equals 16 residues. Germline V lookup: CDR1 MGHRA, CDR2 YSYEKL. The CDR3 DNA is TGCGCCAGCAGCCAAAGCCCAGGACTAGCGGGGAGGGAGCAGTACTTC. It yields the protein CASSQSPGLAGREQYF.

The chain uses TRBV29-1 and TRBJ2-2; 10 bases fit TRBD1. CDR1 and CDR2 (germline): SQVTM, ANQGSEA. The length of the CDR3 is 14 residues. The V segment lost 4 bases and the J segment 6 bases; nucleotides outside the gene matches: 5. CDR3 sequence: CSVAGTGEAGELFF. For the CDR3, the DNA is TGCAGCGTTGCCGGGACAGGGGAGGCCGGGGAGCTGTTTTTT.

This clone has just a few counts. A junction end diverges from the germline sequence, so it may reflect a read error. This rearrangement joins TRBV5-6 to TRBJ2-3; TRBD2 agrees at 7 bases. From germline, CDR1 is SGHDT and CDR2 YYEEEE. This CDR3 spans 12 amino acids. The CDR3 DNA follows: TGTGCCAGCAGCTTTTCCGGGACTAATTCGGATTTT. Translation: CASSFSGTNSDF.

The V gene is TRBV25-1, the J gene TRBJ2-4; unclear D gene. Germline V gene sequence: CDR1 MGHDK, CDR2 SYGVNS. Trimming left V 3 bases short and J 0 bases short, with 12 bases between. The CDR3 consists of 16 residues. CDR3 region: CASSDQADLAKNIQYF. The CDR3 DNA reads as TGTGCCAGCAGTGACCAAGCAGACCTAGCCAAAAACATTCAGTACTTC.

This clone was counted only a few times. The V gene is TRBV15, the J gene TRBJ1-2, with D uncertain. The V and J ends lost 2 bases and 8 bases respectively, with 18 bases between them. Germline CDR1 reads LNHNV; CDR2 reads YYDKDF (reference sequence). The CDR3 is 15 residues long. The CDR3 region is CATSRSAVRTDGYTF. CDR3 nucleotides: TGTGCCACCAGCAGAAGTGCGGTCAGGACGGACGGCTACACCTTC.

J is TRBJ1-1 and V is TRBV30, with 10 positions matching TRBD1. This CDR3 comprises 17 residues. Germline V gives CDR1 GTSNPN, CDR2 SVGIG (reference sequence). Unmatched junction bases numbered 13, after V lost 0 bases and J lost 6 bases. Here the CDR3 reads CAWSVLVPSTGGPEAFF. Written as DNA, the CDR3 is TGTGCCTGGAGTGTACTGGTCCCGTCGACAGGGGGCCCTGAAGCTTTCTTT.

This clone appeared a few times. This chain links TRBV5-8 with TRBJ2-7; 8 nucleotides agree with TRBD2. The junction had 7 bases not matched to a gene; V was cut back by 4 bases and J by 1 base. Germline loops: CDR1 SGHTS, CDR2 YDEGEE. This CDR3 spans 15 amino acids. CDR3 nucleotides: TGTGCCAGCAGCAGGGCCGGGAGGGGGTCCTACGAGCAGTACTTC. This encodes CASSRAGRGSYEQYF.

The V gene is TRBV30, the J gene TRBJ1-2; TRBD1 agrees at 9 bases. V was pared by 4 bases and J by 2 bases, with 23 bases of the junction left unmatched. This CDR3 spans 20 amino acids. The V gene's germline CDR1 is GTSNPN and CDR2 SVGIG (reference sequence). The CDR3 DNA sequence: TGTGCCTGGAAGCTTGTGGGCCGGGACAGGGCGAGATTATCAAACTATGGCTACACCTTC. Translation: CAWKLVGRDRARLSNYGYTF.

The chain is built from TRBV11-2 and TRBJ2-5; D unclear. With the DNA end fitting TRBJ2-7 better, the J assignment may be wrong. Per the germline V gene, CDR1 is SGHAT and CDR2 is FQNNGV. CDR3 length: 10 amino acids. The CDR3 region has the DNA TGTGCCAGCAGCTTAGGCGAGCAGTACTTC. Translating it yields CASSLGEQYF.

V and J are TRBV15 and TRBJ2-7; D ambiguous. The CDR3 is 13 amino acids. V dropped 0 bases and J dropped 7 bases, with 10 bases sitting between them. Germline CDR1 and CDR2: LNHNV and YYDKDF (reference sequence). The CDR3 DNA reads as TGTGCCACCAGCAGAGATGGCCGCCTGGAGCAGTACTTC. As protein: CATSRDGRLEQYF.